The present T cell receptor (beta chain) was sequenced within a study of blood T cell repertoires in COVID-19. Study as a whole: Material from acute and convalescent COVID-19 was sourced from the United States, Italy and Spain. In each case, the material was cDNA or gDNA derived from T cells, B-cell-depleted T cells, or PBMCs.

Per the original data handling: Amplification from reference gene primers served as the basis for estimated nucleated cell counts. Only in-frame clones appear in the TCRdb table, and some are missing; sequencing was by immunoSEQ multiplex PCR. The DNA was the basis for D and trimming; V, J and clone size are from that table. The data contain over 350,000 clones, roughly 85% of them singletons. Germline loops: CDR1 SEHNR, CDR2 FQNEAQ (reference sequence). The CDR3 length is 12 residues. V was pared by 7 bases and J by 8 bases, with 14 bases between. This clone was found a few times. The sample comprised peripheral blood. This chain joins TRBV7-9 and TRBJ1-2, with D tentatively TRBD1 (5 bases). This receptor was obtained from a woman aged 25 to 45 with active or convalescent COVID-19. The CDR3 nucleotides read TGTGCCAGCACCAGACAGCCCAGAGGCTACACCTTC. Translation: CASTRQPRGYTF.